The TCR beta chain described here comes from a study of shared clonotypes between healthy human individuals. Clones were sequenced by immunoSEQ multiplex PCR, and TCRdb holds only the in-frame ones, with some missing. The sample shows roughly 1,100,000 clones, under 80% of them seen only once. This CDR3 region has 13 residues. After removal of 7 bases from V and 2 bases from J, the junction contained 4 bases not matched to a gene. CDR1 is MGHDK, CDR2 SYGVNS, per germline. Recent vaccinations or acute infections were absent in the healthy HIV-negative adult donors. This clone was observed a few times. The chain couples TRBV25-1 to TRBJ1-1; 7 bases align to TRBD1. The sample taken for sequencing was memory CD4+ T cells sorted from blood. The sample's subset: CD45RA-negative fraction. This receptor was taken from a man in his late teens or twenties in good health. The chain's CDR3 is CASMGTANTEAFF. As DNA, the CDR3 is TGTGCCAGCATGGGGACAGCTAACACTGAAGCTTTCTTT.